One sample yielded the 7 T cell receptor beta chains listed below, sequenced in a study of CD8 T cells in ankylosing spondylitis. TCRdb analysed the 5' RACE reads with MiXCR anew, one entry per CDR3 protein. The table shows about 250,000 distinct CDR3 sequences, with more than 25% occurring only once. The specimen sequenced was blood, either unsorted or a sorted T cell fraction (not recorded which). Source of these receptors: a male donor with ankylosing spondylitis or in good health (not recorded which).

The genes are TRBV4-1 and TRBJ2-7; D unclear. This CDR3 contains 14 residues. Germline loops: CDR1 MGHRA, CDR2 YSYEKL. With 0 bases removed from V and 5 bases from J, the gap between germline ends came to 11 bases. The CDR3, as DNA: TGCGCCAGCAGCCAAGAAGGGTTTATCGACGAGCAGTACTTC. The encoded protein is CASSQEGFIDEQYF.

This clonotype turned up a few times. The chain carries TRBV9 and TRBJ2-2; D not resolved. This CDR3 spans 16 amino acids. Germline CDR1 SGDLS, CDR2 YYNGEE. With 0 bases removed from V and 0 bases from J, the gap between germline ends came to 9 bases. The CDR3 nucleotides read TGTGCCAGCAGCGTAGTGTCACCCGCGAACACCGGGGAGCTGTTTTTT. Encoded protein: CASSVVSPANTGELFF.

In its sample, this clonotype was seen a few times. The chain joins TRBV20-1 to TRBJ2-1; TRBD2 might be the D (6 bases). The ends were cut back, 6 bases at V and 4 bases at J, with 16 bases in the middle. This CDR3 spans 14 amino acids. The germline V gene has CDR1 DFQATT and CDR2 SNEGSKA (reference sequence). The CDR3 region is CSAPSSGVYNEQFF. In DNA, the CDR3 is TGCAGTGCCCCGAGTTCGGGGGTATACAATGAGCAGTTCTTC.

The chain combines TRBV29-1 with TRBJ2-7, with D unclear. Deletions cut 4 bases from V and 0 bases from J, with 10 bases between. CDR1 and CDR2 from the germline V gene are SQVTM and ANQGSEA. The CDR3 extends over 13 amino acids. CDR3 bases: TGCAGCGTTGTCGGCAGAAGCTCCTACGAGCAGTACTTC. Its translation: CSVVGRSSYEQYF.

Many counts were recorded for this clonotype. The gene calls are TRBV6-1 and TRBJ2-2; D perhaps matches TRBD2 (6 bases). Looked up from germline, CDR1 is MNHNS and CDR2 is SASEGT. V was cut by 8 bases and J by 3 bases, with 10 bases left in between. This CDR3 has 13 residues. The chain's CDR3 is CASGGAHTGELFF. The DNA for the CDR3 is TGTGCCAGCGGAGGGGCCCACACCGGGGAGCTGTTTTTT.

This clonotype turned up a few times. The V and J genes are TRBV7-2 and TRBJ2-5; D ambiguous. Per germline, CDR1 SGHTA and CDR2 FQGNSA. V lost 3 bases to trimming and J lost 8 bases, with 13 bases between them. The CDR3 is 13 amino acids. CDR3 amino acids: CASSFGERTTQYF. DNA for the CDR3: TGTGCCAGCAGCTTTGGGGAACGCACTACCCAGTACTTC.

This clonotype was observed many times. The CDR3 protein is CSVEGQGGQPQHF. DNA of the CDR3: TGCAGCGTTGAAGGGCAGGGGGGGCAGCCCCAGCATTTT. This chain uses TRBV29-1 with TRBJ1-5, with 7 bases fitting TRBD1. V trimming: 1 base; J trimming: 7 bases; junction bases outside the gene matches: 4. Germline lookup yields CDR1 SQVTM and CDR2 ANQGSEA. This CDR3 is built from 13 residues.